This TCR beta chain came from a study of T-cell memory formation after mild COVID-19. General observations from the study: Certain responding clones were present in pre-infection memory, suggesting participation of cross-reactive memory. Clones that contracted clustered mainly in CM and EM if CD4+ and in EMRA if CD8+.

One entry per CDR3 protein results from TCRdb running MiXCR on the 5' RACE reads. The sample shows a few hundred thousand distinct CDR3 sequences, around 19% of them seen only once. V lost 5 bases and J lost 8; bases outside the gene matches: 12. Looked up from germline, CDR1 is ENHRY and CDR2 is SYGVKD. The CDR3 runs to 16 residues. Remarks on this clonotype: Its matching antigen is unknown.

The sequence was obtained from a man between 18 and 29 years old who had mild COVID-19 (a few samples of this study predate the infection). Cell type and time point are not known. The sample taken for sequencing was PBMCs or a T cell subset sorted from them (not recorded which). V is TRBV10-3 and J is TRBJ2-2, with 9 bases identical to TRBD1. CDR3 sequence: CAISPSPGQGSGELFF. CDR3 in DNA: TGTGCCATCAGTCCCTCACCGGGACAGGGATCAGGGGAGCTGTTTTTT.